The text below deals with one T cell receptor beta chain. This entry is derived from a study of technical replicates of blood from a few donors. The CDR3 has 16 residues. Germline V gene lookup returns CDR1 SGDLS and CDR2 YYNGEE. J was trimmed by 6 bases and V by 3 bases; bases with no gene match: 15. Only in-frame clones appear in the TCRdb table, and some are missing; sequencing was by immunoSEQ multiplex PCR. The table records around 76,000 clones, approximately 98% of them present only once. The TCR was taken from a human donor in good health. Specimen: T cells isolated from PBMCs. The chain recombines TRBV9 with TRBJ2-7; 7 nucleotides agree with TRBD2. CDR3 DNA sequence: TGTGCCAGCAGCGCATGGGAGGGGCTGAGGTCCGGCGAGCAGTACTTC. Translation: CASSAWEGLRSGEQYF.